This T cell receptor (beta chain) was captured in a study of control samples from healthy donors and cancer patients. This table comes from immunoSEQ multiplex PCR, and its TCRdb copy is limited to in-frame clones, with some not included. The sample contains some 100,000 clones, approximately 90% of which appear only once. V lost 4 bases, J lost 4 bases, and 13 bases lay in between. The CDR3 covers 15 residues. The germline CDR1 and CDR2 sequences are LGHDT and YNNKEL (reference sequence). The sample comprised blood. The V and J genes are TRBV3-1 (or the pseudogene TRBV3-2) and TRBJ1-4; D uncertain. The origin of this receptor is a woman between 50 and 59 years old in good health. In DNA form, the CDR3 reads TGTGCCAGCAGCCCCTCCGGCGGCGTTAATGAAAAACTGTTTTTT. Amino acids: CASSPSGGVNEKLFF.